A single sample gave rise to the 7 T cell receptor beta chains below, sequenced in a study of cytomegalovirus exposure and HLA in healthy donors. In the PCR, 60 Vbeta and 13 Jbeta primers were used. The table came from immunoSEQ multiplex PCR; TCRdb's copy has only in-frame clones and leaves some out. The sample includes 70,000 to 90,000 clones, about 75% of them seen just once. The material sequenced was PBMCs. The source of these receptors is a man aged 40-49 years in good health and CMV-seronegative.

V usage is TRBV19 and J usage is TRBJ2-1, with TRBD2 identical over 14 bases. CDR1 and CDR2 from the germline V gene are LNHDA and SQIVND (reference sequence). This CDR3 is 17 amino acids long. The J segment lost 4 bases and the V segment lost 2 bases, leaving 4 bases of the junction unmatched. CDR3 region: CASSIRGTSGGYNEQFF. DNA of the CDR3: TGTGCCAGTAGTATAAGGGGGACTAGCGGGGGATACAATGAGCAGTTCTTC.

The chain employs TRBV2 and TRBJ2-7; TRBD1 aligns across 9 bases. Per the germline V gene, CDR1 is SNHLY and CDR2 is FYNNEI. CDR3 length equals 13 residues. CDR3: CASRATYLTGGAV. As DNA, the CDR3 is TGTGCCAGCAGAGCGACCTACTTGACAGGGGGTGCGGTC.

V usage is TRBV2 and J usage is TRBJ1-5; 7 bases match TRBD1. J was trimmed by 1 base and V by 5 bases; bases with no gene match: 8. The CDR3 runs 16 residues. Germline CDR1 is SNHLY and CDR2 is FYNNEI. For the CDR3, the DNA is TGTGCCAGCAGTCAACAGGGGTCGGGGAGCAATCAGCCCCAGCATTTT. This translates into CASSQQGSGSNQPQHF.

The chain employs TRBV21-1 and TRBJ1-6; TRBD1 is taken as the D call from the table, unchecked against the DNA. TRBV21-1 is an annotated pseudogene. The CDR3 has 15 amino acids. The CDR3 is CASSKPRYHNSPLHF. As DNA, the CDR3 is TGTGCCAGCAGCAAGCCCAGGTACCATAATTCACCCCTCCACTTT.

This clone occurred once. This chain's CDR3 is CASSWRDNSPLHF. CDR3 nucleotides: TGTGCCAGCAGTTGGAGGGACAATTCACCCCTCCACTTT. V and J are TRBV27 and TRBJ1-6; D possibly corresponds to TRBD1 (5 bases). Germline assignment: CDR1 MNHEY and CDR2 SMNVEV (reference sequence). This CDR3 has 13 amino acids. Deletions cut 4 bases from V and 7 bases from J, with 8 bases between.

This rearrangement joins TRBV6-1 to TRBJ2-7, with TRBD2 matching over 12 bases. CDR1 and CDR2 (germline): MNHNS, SASEGT. The CDR3 extends over 15 amino acids. J lost 2 bases, V lost 6 bases, and 5 bases had no gene match. DNA for the CDR3: TGTGCCAGCAGCGTGACTAGCGGGGGCACCTACGAGCAGTACTTC. Translation: CASSVTSGGTYEQYF.

V and J are TRBV9 and TRBJ1-4, with 8 bases aligning to TRBD1. The trim removed 4 bases at V and 6 bases at J, leaving 11 bases unmatched. This CDR3 spans 16 amino acids. In germline, CDR1 is SGDLS, CDR2 YYNGEE. The DNA for the CDR3 is TGTGCCAGCAGCACTACCGGGGGGACAGGTGATGAAAAACTGTTTTTT. The encoded protein is CASSTTGGTGDEKLFF.